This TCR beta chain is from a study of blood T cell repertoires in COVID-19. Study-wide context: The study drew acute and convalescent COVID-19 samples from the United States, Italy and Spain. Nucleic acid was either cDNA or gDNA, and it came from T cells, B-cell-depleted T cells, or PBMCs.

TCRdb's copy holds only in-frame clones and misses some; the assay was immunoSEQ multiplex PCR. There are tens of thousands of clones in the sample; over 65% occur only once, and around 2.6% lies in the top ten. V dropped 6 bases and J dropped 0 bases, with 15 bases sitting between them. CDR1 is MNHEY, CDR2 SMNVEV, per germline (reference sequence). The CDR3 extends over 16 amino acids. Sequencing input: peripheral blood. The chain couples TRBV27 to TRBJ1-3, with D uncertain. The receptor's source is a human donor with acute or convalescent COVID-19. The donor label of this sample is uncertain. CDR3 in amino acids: CASRKVGRASGNTIYF. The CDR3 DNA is TGTGCCAGCAGAAAGGTGGGGAGAGCCTCTGGAAACACCATATATTTT.